Below, one TCR beta chain is given with its context. Its antigen is undetermined. This entry is derived from a study of cytomegalovirus exposure and HLA in healthy donors. Germline V lookup: CDR1 MNHEY, CDR2 SMNVEV (reference sequence). The CDR3 has 13 residues. Trimming removed 8 bases from V and 4 bases from J, with 14 bases in between. Regarding the study as a whole: In a later analysis, an Asian-associated ancestry cluster reportedly showed fewer N-insertions than the approximately 700-donor mean. Some highly shared sequence variants likely arose as a pipeline artifact. A few chains tied to CMV proved CMV antigen-specific in vitro. Later work showed greater clonal expansion in HLA-associated TCR beta chains than in equally common others.

The PCR made use of 60 Vbeta and 13 Jbeta primers. TCRdb keeps only in-frame clones here, not all; method: immunoSEQ multiplex PCR. The listing records about 100,000 clones. The sample was PBMCs. The rearrangement uses TRBV27 and TRBJ1-2; D is uncertain. The source is a girl under 18 in good health and CMV-seropositive. The CDR3 loop reads CASSLSGFYGYTF. For the CDR3, the DNA is TGTGCCAGCTCACTATCCGGGTTCTATGGCTACACCTTC.